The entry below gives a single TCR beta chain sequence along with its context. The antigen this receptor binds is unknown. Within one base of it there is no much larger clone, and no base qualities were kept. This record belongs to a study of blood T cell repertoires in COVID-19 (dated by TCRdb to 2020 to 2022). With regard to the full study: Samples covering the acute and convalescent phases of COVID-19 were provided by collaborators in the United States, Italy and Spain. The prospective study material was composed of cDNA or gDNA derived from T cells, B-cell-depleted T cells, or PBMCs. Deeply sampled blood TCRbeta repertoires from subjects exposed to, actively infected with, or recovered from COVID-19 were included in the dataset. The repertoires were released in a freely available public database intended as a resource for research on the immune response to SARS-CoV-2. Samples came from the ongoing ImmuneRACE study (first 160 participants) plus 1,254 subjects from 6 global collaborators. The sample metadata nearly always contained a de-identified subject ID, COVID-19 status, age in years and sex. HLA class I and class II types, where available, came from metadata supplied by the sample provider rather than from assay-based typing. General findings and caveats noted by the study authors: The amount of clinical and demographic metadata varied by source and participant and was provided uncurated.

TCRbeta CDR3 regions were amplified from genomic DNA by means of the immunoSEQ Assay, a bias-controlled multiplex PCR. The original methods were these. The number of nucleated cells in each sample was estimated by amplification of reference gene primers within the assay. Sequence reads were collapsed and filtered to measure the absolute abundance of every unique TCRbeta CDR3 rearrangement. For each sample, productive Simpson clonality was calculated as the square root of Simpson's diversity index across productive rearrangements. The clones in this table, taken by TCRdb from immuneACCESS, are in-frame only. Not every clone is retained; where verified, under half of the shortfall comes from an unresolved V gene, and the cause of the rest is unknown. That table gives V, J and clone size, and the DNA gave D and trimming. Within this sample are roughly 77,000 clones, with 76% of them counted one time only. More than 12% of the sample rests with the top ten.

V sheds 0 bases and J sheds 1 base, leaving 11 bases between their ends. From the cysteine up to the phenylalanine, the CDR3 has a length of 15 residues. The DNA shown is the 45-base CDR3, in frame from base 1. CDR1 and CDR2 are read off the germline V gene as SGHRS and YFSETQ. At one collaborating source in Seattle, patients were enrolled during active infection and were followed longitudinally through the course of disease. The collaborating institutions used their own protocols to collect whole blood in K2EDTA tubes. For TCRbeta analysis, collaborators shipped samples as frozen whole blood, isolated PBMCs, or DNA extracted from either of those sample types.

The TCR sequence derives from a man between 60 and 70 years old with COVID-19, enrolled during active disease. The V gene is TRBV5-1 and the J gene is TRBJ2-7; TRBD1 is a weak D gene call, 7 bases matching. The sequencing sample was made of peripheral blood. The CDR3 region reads CASSLGQGGSYEQYF. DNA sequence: TGCGCCAGCAGCTTGGGCCAGGGGGGTTCCTACGAGCAGTACTTC.